A selection of T cell receptor beta chains follows, all from one sample in a study of a mutant IDH1 vaccine in newly diagnosed glioma. The protocol was immunoSEQ multiplex PCR, while the TCRdb copy is restricted to in-frame clones and leaves out a portion. The sample includes 30,000 to 40,000 clones, 75% to 85% of them seen just once. These receptors have no known antigen. The material sequenced was PBMCs, taken from a glioma patient whose treatment included an IDH1 peptide vaccine. Receptor source: a man aged 35 to 55 with glioma. Each CDR3 is given with its conserved first and last residue. A D gene is named only where the DNA matches it firmly. Only some rows state a clone size, as once, few, many or a class for expanded clones.

abundance	d_gene	v_gene	j_gene	CDR3nt	CDR3aa
-	-	TRBV4-1	TRBJ1-5	TGCGCCAGCAGCCAAGAGACCGGGTCCCGGAATCAGCCCCAGCATTTT	CASSQETGSRNQPQHF
-	-	TRBV30	TRBJ2-6	TGTGCCTGGACGCCCCAGGCTGGGGCCAACGTCCTGACTTTC	CAWTPQAGANVLTF
-	-	TRBV6-5	TRBJ1-1	TGTGCCAGCAGTTACTCGAATCCAGGTGAAGCTTTCTTT	CASSYSNPGEAFF
-	-	TRBV9	TRBJ2-3	TGTGCCAGCACCCCCTCTTTGGGCGGGAGCACAGATACGCAGTATTTT	CASTPSLGGSTDTQYF
-	-	TRBV18	TRBJ1-5	TGTGCCAGCTCCCCACAGCCAGCAGATCAGCCCCAGCATTTT	CASSPQPADQPQHF
-	-	TRBV7-2	TRBJ2-5	TGTGCCAGCAGCTTATATCGCGGGTCAGAAGAGACCCAGTACTTC	CASSLYRGSEETQYF
-	-	TRBV9	TRBJ1-3	TGTGCCAGCAGCGTAGCTGCGGCCTCTGGAAACACCATATATTTT	CASSVAAASGNTIYF
-	-	TRBV4-2	TRBJ1-1	TGTGCCAGCAGCCAAGGGGAGGTTCTTGAAGCTTTCTTT	CASSQGEVLEAFF
-	TRBD2	TRBV10-3	TRBJ2-1	TGTGCCATCAGTGGGACTAGCGTCGACAATGAGCAGTTCTTC	CAISGTSVDNEQFF
few	-	TRBV2	TRBJ1-2	TGTGCCAGCACCTCTCCCCGGGGGGGGGTCTATGGCTACACCTTC	CASTSPRGGVYGYTF
-	-	TRBV19	TRBJ1-5	TGTGCCAGTAGTATAGATACCTCAAGGAATCAGCCCCAGCATTTT	CASSIDTSRNQPQHF
-	TRBD2	TRBV5-4	TRBJ2-2	TGTGCCAGCAGCTTGGGACTAGCGGGATCAGGGGAGCTGTTTTTT	CASSLGLAGSGELFF
-	-	TRBV7-2	TRBJ1-2	TGTGCCAGCAGCTTTTCAGGAGGGACGGTCTATGGCTACACCTTC	CASSFSGGTVYGYTF
-	-	TRBV5-1	TRBJ1-2	TGCGCCAGCAGCACCCGGGCCCTTAACTATGGCTACACCTTC	CASSTRALNYGYTF
-	TRBD1	TRBV2	TRBJ2-3	TGTGCCAGCAGGACGGACAGGGGGGCATCAGATACGCAGTATTTT	CASRTDRGASDTQYF
few	TRBD1	TRBV15	TRBJ2-1	TGTGCCACCAGCAGAGGGGGGACAGGGAGCAATGAGCAGTTCTTC	CATSRGGTGSNEQFF
-	-	TRBV18	TRBJ2-5	TGTGCCAGCTCCCGGTACCAAGAGACCCAGTACTTC	CASSRYQETQYF
-	-	TRBV13	TRBJ1-2	TGTGCCAGCAGCTTAGCAGGGGAGCTTTACGGCTACACCTTC	CASSLAGELYGYTF
-	TRBD1	TRBV7-8	TRBJ1-5	TGTGCCAGCAGCCCGAACTGGGACAGGTCGTTCGAAGCGGAGCCCCAGCATTTT	CASSPNWDRSFEAEPQHF
-	-	TRBV4-3	TRBJ2-7	TGCGCCAGCAGCCAAGAAATAGGGACCCAAGTCGGAGGGGATTACGAGCAGTACTTC	CASSQEIGTQVGGDYEQYF
-	TRBD1	TRBV6-4	TRBJ1-2	TGTGCCAGCAGTGAAGCCGGGACAGCTTATGGCTACACCTTC	CASSEAGTAYGYTF
-	-	TRBV4-3	TRBJ2-1	TGCGCCAGCAGCCAAGATTTGGGGGAGTACAATGAGCAGTTCTTC	CASSQDLGEYNEQFF
-	TRBD2	TRBV29-1	TRBJ2-7	TGCAGCGTTGGCGGGGGACGAGGGTTTATCCCCTACGAGCAGTACTTC	CSVGGGRGFIPYEQYF
few	-	TRBV27	TRBJ1-5	TGTGCCAGCAGTTTATCAACTAGCAATCAGCCCCAGCATTTT	CASSLSTSNQPQHF
-	-	TRBV18	TRBJ2-2	TGTGCCAGCTCACCACCGATACCTCCGGGTTCCCCCGGGGAGCTGTTTTTT	CASSPPIPPGSPGELFF
-	-	TRBV7-9	TRBJ2-1	TGTGCCAGCAGCTTAGGCGCGGCCTCCTACAATGAGCAGTTCTTC	CASSLGAASYNEQFF
-	-	TRBV18	TRBJ1-2	TGTGCCAGCTCACCCAGGGACAACTATGGCTACACCTTC	CASSPRDNYGYTF
-	-	TRBV7-8	TRBJ1-3	TGTGCCAGCAGCCAACGGACCCTCGGAAACACCATATATTTT	CASSQRTLGNTIYF
once	-	TRBV6-6	TRBJ2-1	TGTGCCAGCGGCTTGGGGTCACTCTACAATGAGCAGTTCTTC	CASGLGSLYNEQFF
-	-	TRBV19	TRBJ2-3	TGTGCCAGTAGTATAGATAGGGATACGCAGTATTTT	CASSIDRDTQYF
-	TRBD1	TRBV6-6	TRBJ2-7	TGTGCCAGCAGTTCGGACAGGGCATCCTACGAGCAGTACTTC	CASSSDRASYEQYF
few	TRBD2	TRBV2	TRBJ2-1	TGTGCCAGCAGTGAACTTCCGACTAGCCTCGGGGAGCAGTTCTTC	CASSELPTSLGEQFF
-	-	TRBV7-2	TRBJ1-6	TGTGCCAGCAGCTTGACATCAGGGAAAGGATCACCCCTCCACTTT	CASSLTSGKGSPLHF
-	-	TRBV5-6	TRBJ2-5	TGTGCCAGCACCCCAGGGCTGTACCAAGAGACCCAGTACTTC	CASTPGLYQETQYF
-	-	TRBV6-5	TRBJ1-1	TGTGCCAGCAGGCAGGGACGGCACACTGAAGCTTTCTTT	CASRQGRHTEAFF
-	-	TRBV4-1	TRBJ2-7	TGCGCCAGCAGCCAAAGCCGCTATTACGAGCAGTACTTC	CASSQSRYYEQYF
few	-	TRBV2	TRBJ1-2	TGTGCCAGCAAGCTAGGACTTAACTATGGCTACACCTTC	CASKLGLNYGYTF
-	-	TRBV5-6	TRBJ2-2	TGTGCCAGCAGCTTAGGGGGCACCGGGGAGCTGTTTTTT	CASSLGGTGELFF
-	TRBD1	TRBV7-9	TRBJ1-1	TGTGCCAGCAGCCAAGATATCGGCCGCGGACAGGGGACTGAAGCTTTCTTT	CASSQDIGRGQGTEAFF
-	TRBD2	TRBV15	TRBJ2-3	TGTGCCACCAGGTTAGACGGGACTAGCGCCGCAGATACGCAGTATTTT	CATRLDGTSAADTQYF
-	TRBD2	TRBV7-2	TRBJ2-1	TGTGCCAGCAGCTTAGAGACTAGCGGGGGGAACAATGAGCAGTTCTTC	CASSLETSGGNNEQFF
once	-	TRBV6-1	TRBJ2-7	TGTGCCAGCAGTGAACTTAGGGCGGGCGAGCAGTACTTC	CASSELRAGEQYF
-	-	TRBV30	TRBJ1-1	TGTGCCTGGAGTAAACGGACAGAGAACACTGAAGCTTTCTTT	CAWSKRTENTEAFF
-	TRBD2	TRBV27	TRBJ2-1	TGTGCCAGCAGTTACCCCGGGACTAGCGGGAGAAATGAGCAGTTCTTC	CASSYPGTSGRNEQFF
few	-	TRBV30	TRBJ1-1	TGTGCCTGGAGTTCCAGGGGAGCTGAAGCTTTCTTT	CAWSSRGAEAFF
-	-	TRBV27	TRBJ2-5	TGTGCCAGCACCGACTACCAAGAGACCCAGTACTTC	CASTDYQETQYF
-	TRBD2	TRBV7-2	TRBJ2-3	TGTGCCAGCAGCTCCCCCAGAATAGGGGAGGGTGGAGATACGCAGTATTTT	CASSSPRIGEGGDTQYF
-	-	TRBV29-1	TRBJ2-7	TGCAGCGTTTCAAGCTGGTACGAGCAGTACTTC	CSVSSWYEQYF
few	-	TRBV18	TRBJ1-1	TGTGCCAGCTCACGAGGGGGGAACACTGAAGCTTTCTTT	CASSRGGNTEAFF
-	-	TRBV5-4	TRBJ1-2	TGTGCCAGCAGCTTGAACAGCGGGCCTTGGGGCGGCTACACCTTC	CASSLNSGPWGGYTF